A single sample is the source of the 21 T cell receptor beta chains below, sequenced in a study of monozygotic twins with cystic fibrosis. Sequencing used immunoSEQ multiplex PCR; TCRdb keeps in-frame clones, though not all of them. The data hold some 20,000 clones, with 97% observed a single time. The sample comprised blood. These receptors were obtained from a woman aged 30 to 39 with cystic fibrosis.

Details on this clone: In the same sample, other DNA sequences code for this CDR3. This chain links TRBV9 with TRBJ2-1, with 8 bases identical to TRBD2. After removal of 1 base from V and 2 bases from J, the junction contained 2 bases not matched to a gene. Germline CDR1 SGDLS, CDR2 YYNGEE. This CDR3 contains 15 residues. The CDR3 DNA reads TGTGCCAGCAGCGTAAGCGGGGGCACCTACAATGAGCAGTTCTTC. Its protein is CASSVSGGTYNEQFF.

The chain links TRBV6-6 to TRBJ2-7; 8 nucleotides line up with TRBD2. This CDR3 contains 13 residues. Trimming took 8 bases from V and 4 from J; bases not matched to a gene: 7. CDR1 MNHNY and CDR2 SVGAGI come from the germline V gene (reference sequence). The CDR3: CASSGGGLYEQYF. The CDR3 nucleotides read TGTGCCAGCTCGGGCGGGGGGCTATACGAGCAGTACTTC.

The chain links TRBV5-4 to TRBJ1-2, with D unresolved. Germline CDR1 reads SGHNT; CDR2 reads YYREEE (reference sequence). V was pared by 2 bases and J by 8 bases, with 10 bases between. CDR3 length: 12 residues. CDR3 sequence (DNA): TGTGCCAGCAGCTTAAGGAGGGAGGGCTACACCTTC. Amino acid sequence: CASSLRREGYTF.

J is TRBJ1-1 and V is TRBV13, with 9 bases that match TRBD1. The CDR3 runs to 15 residues. Germline loops: CDR1 PRHDT, CDR2 FYEKMQ (reference sequence). Trimming removed 5 bases from V and 11 bases from J; junction bases left unmatched: 15. The CDR3 nucleotides are TGTGCCAGCAGCGACTTTACCGGGACAGGGAGTATGGCTTTCTTT. Amino acids: CASSDFTGTGSMAFF. The whole variable domain, remainder taken from reference TRBV13 and TRBJ1-1, is AAGVIQSPRHLIKEKRETATLKCYPIPRHDTVYWYQQGPGQDPQFLISFYEKMQSDKGSIPDRFSAQQFSDYHSELNMSSLELGDSALYFCASSDFTGTGSMAFFGQGTRLTVV.

V is TRBV27 and J is TRBJ2-7; 8 bases map to TRBD2. Germline lookup yields CDR1 MNHEY and CDR2 SMNVEV (reference sequence). With V trimmed by 2 bases and J by 2 bases, 2 bases remained unmatched. The CDR3 extends over 14 amino acids. CDR3 bases: TGTGCCAGCAGTTTAGGCGGGGGGCCCTACGAGCAGTACTTC. Protein sequence: CASSLGGGPYEQYF.

The CDR3 nucleotides are TGTGCCAGCAGCTTGCCGGGGCCCACTGAAGCTTTCTTT. Its protein is CASSLPGPTEAFF. The chain joins TRBV7-9 to TRBJ1-1, with a tentative D call TRBD1 (5 bases). The CDR3 consists of 13 residues. Germline loops: CDR1 SEHNR, CDR2 FQNEAQ (reference sequence). Trimming pared 3 bases from V and 4 bases from J, leaving 9 bases between.

The rearrangement joins TRBV5-6 to TRBJ1-3; TRBD1 matches 10 bases. Trimming removed 4 bases from V and 7 bases from J; junction bases left unmatched: 14. The CDR3 consists of 17 residues. Per the germline V gene, CDR1 is SGHDT and CDR2 is YYEEEE. The CDR3 is CASSHGQGERRRNTIYF. CDR3 nucleotide sequence: TGTGCCAGCAGCCACGGACAGGGGGAAAGGCGGAGGAACACCATATATTTT.

V usage is TRBV11-2 and J usage is TRBJ1-3, with D possibly matching TRBD1 (6 bases). Germline CDR1 SGHAT, CDR2 FQNNGV. The CDR3 spans 12 residues. Trimming cost V 8 bases and J 4 bases, with 9 bases left between them. The CDR3 DNA sequence: TGTGCCAGCCAGGGGTACGGAAACACCATATATTTT. This encodes CASQGYGNTIYF.

The rearrangement links TRBV5-8 to TRBJ1-5; D gene ambiguous. V gave up 4 bases and J gave up 3 bases, with 20 bases separating them. The length of the CDR3 is 17 residues. Per germline, CDR1 SGHTS and CDR2 YDEGEE. In DNA, the CDR3 is TGTGCCAGCAGCAACGTCCTCGGGTGGGATCTCAATCAGCCCCAGCATTTT. This codes for CASSNVLGWDLNQPQHF.

This chain links TRBV4-1 with TRBJ1-2, with 7 positions matching TRBD1. CDR1 and CDR2 (germline): MGHRA, YSYEKL. The length of the CDR3 is 16 residues. V dropped 0 bases and J dropped 0; count of bases not matched to a gene: 4. CDR3 DNA sequence: TGCGCCAGCAGCCAAGACGAGGGACAGTCTAACTATGGCTACACCTTC. The encoded protein is CASSQDEGQSNYGYTF.

The gene calls are TRBV2 and TRBJ2-3; unclear D gene. V lost 6 bases to trimming and J lost 0 bases, with 13 bases between them. This CDR3 has 15 amino acids. Germline V lookup: CDR1 SNHLY, CDR2 FYNNEI. The CDR3 sequence: CASSGRRPSTDTQYF. The CDR3 coding sequence is TGTGCCAGCAGCGGGCGGAGACCTAGCACAGATACGCAGTATTTT.

This chain uses TRBV5-1 with TRBJ2-2; TRBD2 matches 7 bases. The CDR3 consists of 15 residues. V trimming: 4 bases; J trimming: 4 bases; junction bases outside the gene matches: 7. CDR1 SGHRS and CDR2 YFSETQ come from the germline V gene. In DNA form, the CDR3 reads TGCGCCAGCAGCGGCGGGGGAGCGGGCACCGGGGAGCTGTTTTTT. It is translated as CASSGGGAGTGELFF.

The V and J genes are TRBV6-1 and TRBJ2-7, with TRBD2 as a possible D gene (6 bases). V was trimmed by 2 bases and J by 0 bases, leaving 14 bases between them. This CDR3 is built from 16 residues. The V gene's germline CDR1 is MNHNS and CDR2 SASEGT. CDR3 in DNA: TGTGCCAGCAGTGAAATGCTGGCGGGGCCCTCCTACGAGCAGTACTTC. This sequence encodes CASSEMLAGPSYEQYF.

The V gene is TRBV6-1, the J gene TRBJ2-7; D not certain. The CDR3 loop spans 10 amino acids. Trimming cost V 6 bases and J 3 bases, with 3 bases left between them. Germline lookup yields CDR1 MNHNS and CDR2 SASEGT. CDR3 region: CASRHYEQYF. As DNA, the CDR3 is TGTGCCAGCAGGCACTACGAGCAGTACTTC.

This chain connects TRBV6-6 to TRBJ1-6; 7 bases match TRBD1. CDR3 length: 16 residues. Germline lookup yields CDR1 MNHNY and CDR2 SVGAGI (reference sequence). V gave up 4 bases and J gave up 9 bases; unmatched junction bases: 12. For the CDR3, the DNA is TGTGCCAGCAGTTCATCCGGGACAGCAAAAGGTTCACCCCTCCACTTT. This gives the protein CASSSSGTAKGSPLHF.

The V and J genes are TRBV6-6 and TRBJ2-7, with D tentatively TRBD1 (5 bases). This CDR3 region has 14 residues. The V end lost 0 bases, the J end lost 7 bases, and 13 bases lay between the germline ends. Germline lookup yields CDR1 MNHNY and CDR2 SVGAGI (reference sequence). CDR3 loop: CASSYSIGAKEQYF. CDR3 nucleotides: TGTGCCAGCAGTTACTCGATTGGGGCTAAGGAGCAGTACTTC.

This sequence joins TRBV4-1 and TRBJ1-2; no clear D gene. The V gene lost 0 bases and the J gene lost 3 bases, with 14 bases spanning the gap. The CDR3 covers 16 residues. Germline CDR1 reads MGHRA; CDR2 reads YSYEKL. The CDR3 region is CASSQDIPVMHYGYTF. Here the CDR3 DNA reads TGCGCCAGCAGCCAAGATATCCCCGTAATGCACTATGGCTACACCTTC.

The V call is TRBV5-1, the J call TRBJ2-3; 16 bases match TRBD2. CDR3 size: 18 residues. With V trimmed by 4 bases and J by 2 bases, 7 bases remained unmatched. Germline CDR1 is SGHRS and CDR2 is YFSETQ. For the CDR3, the DNA is TGCGCCAGCAGCACACCCGGGACTAGCGGGGGGGTCACAGATACGCAGTATTTT. This sequence encodes CASSTPGTSGGVTDTQYF.

V is TRBV2 and J is TRBJ1-1; 7 bases agree with TRBD1. The V gene end was trimmed by 0 bases and the J gene end by 10 bases; junction bases not matched to a gene: 5. Germline CDR1 reads SNHLY; CDR2 reads FYNNEI. The CDR3 extends over 13 amino acids. For the CDR3, the DNA is TGTGCCAGCAGTGAAGCGGAAGGACAGGTAGCTTTCTTT. Translating gives CASSEAEGQVAFF.

The chain is built from TRBV6-6 and TRBJ2-7; D unresolved. This CDR3 region has 14 residues. Germline values: CDR1 MNHNY, CDR2 SVGAGI (reference sequence). Trimming stripped 2 bases from V and 7 bases from J, with 15 bases between. The chain's CDR3 is CASSYDLYYAEQYF. The CDR3 DNA sequence: TGTGCCAGCAGTTACGATCTATACTACGCTGAGCAGTACTTC.

The genes are TRBV5-1 and TRBJ1-4, with a possible D match to TRBD1 (6 bases). The germline V and J ends were trimmed by 0 bases and 4 bases, with 13 bases remaining between them. Germline CDR1 is SGHRS and CDR2 is YFSETQ. This CDR3 comprises 16 residues. CDR3: CASSLVGGLDNEKLFF. In nucleotides, the CDR3 is TGCGCCAGCAGCTTGGTGGGGGGGCTCGATAATGAAAAACTGTTTTTT. Full variable domain (remainder filled in from reference TRBV5-1 and TRBJ1-4): KAGVTQTPRYLIKTRGQQVTLSCSPISGHRSVSWYQQTPGQGLQFLFEYFSETQRNKGNFPGRFSGRQFSNSRSEMNVSTLELGDSALYLCASSLVGGLDNEKLFFGSGTQLSVL.